This record looks at one T cell receptor beta chain sequence and its context. Its antigen has not been determined. Qualities for individual bases were not recorded, and no much larger clone is one base off. The sample comes from a study of shared clonotypes between healthy human individuals (dated by TCRdb to about 2020). For the study in its entirety: Three men and two women, aged 18 to 49 years, made up the cohort. Each donor's leukapheresis produced roughly between about 0.8 and 8.9 billion PBMCs. To increase sequencing depth and limit assay-specific biases, different laboratories used diverse techniques to prepare libraries and sequence TCR repertoires. Per donor, three plates each were used for CD4 naive and CD4 memory, two for CD8 naive, and one for CD8 memory. To estimate repertoire size and how much clonotype sharing occurs between individuals, the study deeply sequenced the blood TCR repertoires of a handful of healthy adults. Overall study results and their limits: Because the study included a small number of donors, the genetic and exposure-history diversity represented was limited. Estimated clonotype richness was generally larger for naive than for memory subsets. Clonotypes shared by all four sorted-subset donors showed higher generation probabilities than non-shared clonotypes. Sampling was restricted to blood, and TCR repertoires in tissue are likely to differ from TCR repertoires in blood. Pairwise subsampling led to the expectation that sequencing depth would affect the degree of clonotype sharing among donors. Rarefaction of sorted-subset datasets indicated incomplete sequencing despite the large sequencing depth. When a handful of donors were compared, the shared fraction of clonotypes was about 5.4% for naive CD4, 3% to 4% for naive CD8, 2.3% for memory CD4, and 0.35% to 0.4% for memory CD8.

Healthy HIV-negative adults with no recently reported acute infections or vaccinations were included as donors. Every donor was a Caucasian adult residing in Nashville, Tennessee, USA. Magnetic negative selection was used to enrich CD4+ T cells, after which naive cells were positively selected on CD45RA and the negative fraction became the memory subset. Blood was collected by leukapheresis, and PBMCs were isolated by Ficoll-Histopaque density gradient centrifugation and then cryopreserved in liquid nitrogen vapor phase. Analytical flow cytometry was used to check the purity and quantity of every magnetically sorted T cell population. Each sorted fraction had its genomic DNA isolated and then quantified by UV absorbance on a Nanodrop 2000c. Using the deep immunoSEQ assay, TCR CDR3 regions were amplified from genomic DNA by multiplex PCR. Genomic DNA extracted from each cell subset was distributed evenly over all wells of several immunoSEQ 96-well plates, and each plate served as one replicate. For sorted subsets, about 210 ng of genomic DNA, equivalent to around 31,000 T cell genomes, went into each replicate PCR. The purified libraries were quantified using a Qubit 3.0 fluorometer, sized with a Bioanalyzer 2100, and then quantified again using the KAPA Library Quantification kit. Every immunoSEQ 96-well plate was sequenced on a separate single-read 150-cycle Illumina NextSeq 550 flow cell. Per the authors' processing: Because the immunoSEQ output included only junctional sequences and no quality scores, the filtering could not be the same as the filtering used for full-length reads. To assign V/J genes and CDR3, sequences were annotated against IMGT germline references using PyIR, a Python wrapper for IgBLAST v1.9. Reads were removed for weak V/J assignments (E-value above 1e-6), missing CDR3, stop codons, out-of-frame junctions, or ambiguous translated residues. V3J clonotypes were defined as sequences sharing an identical inferred V gene, J gene, and CDR3 amino acid sequence. Percentage overlap between repertoires was computed as shared unique clonotypes divided by the size of the smaller repertoire. Repertoire richness was assessed with RTK rarefaction, the Chao1 estimator, and Recon v2.1 estimates of unobserved clonotypes. Generation probabilities were computed with OLGA for all TCRbeta clonotypes obtained by the gDNA method from several donors. TCRdb's version of the immuneACCESS table is confined to in-frame rearrangements and falls short of the full clone set. An unresolved V gene accounts for under half of the shortfall where checked; the remainder is of unknown origin. V and J calls and clone size are given by that table; D and trimming were obtained from the DNA. The sample table holds about 360,000 clones, of which less than 85% were seen once. Of the sample, roughly 10% is held by the ten largest clones.

CDR1 is given as LNHDA and CDR2 as SQIVND, both from the germline V gene (reference sequence). Trimming removed 1 base from V and 6 bases from J, leaving 30 bases between the germline ends. Taken from cysteine to phenylalanine, the CDR3 has 20 residues. The sequence is cut down to CDR3 DNA, 60 bases in frame from base 1. This clonotype originated in a man between 25 and 39 years old in good health. The sequencing sample was made of memory CD4+ T cells sorted from blood. Reading the label with the study, this specimen's cell subset or site is: CD45RA-negative fraction. The sequence joins TRBV19 to TRBJ1-1; a tentative D match to TRBD1 spans 5 bases. Read as DNA, the sequence is TGTGCCAGTAGTATAGTGATAGGCGGGGCGCCTACGGTGAACAGAGCTGAAGCTTTCTTT. Its amino acids are CASSIVIGGAPTVNRAEAFF. The entire variable domain, with the stretches around the CDR3 drawn from the reference TRBV19 and TRBJ1-1 proteins, is DGGITQSPKYLFRKEGQNVTLSCEQNLNHDAMYWYRQDPGQGLRLIYYSQIVNDFQKGDIAEGYSVSREKKESFPLTVTSAQKNPTAFYLCASSIVIGGAPTVNRAEAFFGQGTRLTVV.